This TCR beta chain was sequenced during a study of shared clonotypes between healthy human individuals. Broader study findings: As a rule, naive subsets had a larger estimated richness than memory subsets. Enrolling few donors narrowed the genetic and exposure-history diversity that was represented. Donor clonotype sharing was expected to depend on sequencing depth.

This clone was observed a handful of times. The target antigen is unknown. CDR1 and CDR2 from the germline V gene are SNHLY and FYNNEI. CDR3 length: 15 amino acids. Trimming took off 5 bases at V and 0 bases at J, with 13 bases between the two ends. As handled by the study authors: Filtering differed because ImmunoSEQ produced junction-only sequences that carried no quality scores. Clones were sequenced by immunoSEQ multiplex PCR, and TCRdb holds only the in-frame ones, with some missing. V and J calls and clone size are given by that table; D and trimming were obtained from the DNA. The table records roughly 1 million clones, around 78% of them present only once.

The sample taken for sequencing was memory CD4+ T cells from PBMCs. Indicated subset: CD45RA-negative fraction. The source of this sequence is a man aged 18 to 35 in good health. Some clones in this sample may be carry-over from other donors' samples. The V and J genes are TRBV2 and TRBJ1-1, with D hard to call. This CDR3 is CASSPGSQLNTEAFF. The CDR3 DNA sequence: TGTGCCAGCAGTCCCGGGTCACAGCTGAACACTGAAGCTTTCTTT.